These 19 T cell receptor beta chains were all obtained from the same sample, sequenced in a study of T cells of healthy individuals. One entry per CDR3 protein results from TCRdb running MiXCR on the 5' RACE reads. The sample yields over 95,000 distinct CDR3 sequences, roughly 18% seen once. The receptors stem from a human donor in good health.

This clonotype has just a few counts. The J gene is TRBJ2-1, the V gene TRBV5-1, with a tentative D call TRBD2 (6 bases). The V gene's germline CDR1 is SGHRS and CDR2 YFSETQ. Trimming removed 0 bases at V and 9 bases at J, with 13 bases between. This CDR3 has 14 residues. The CDR3 coding sequence is TGCGCCAGCAGCTTGGCCGGCACTAGCCTTGAGCAGTTCTTC. Protein: CASSLAGTSLEQFF.

The chain couples TRBV28 to TRBJ2-3; the D is unclear. V dropped 2 bases and J dropped 0 bases, with 15 bases sitting between them. Germline V gene sequence: CDR1 MDHEN, CDR2 SYDVKM. The CDR3 sequence is 17 residues long. The CDR3: CASSLATLSTSTDTQYF. The CDR3, as DNA: TGTGCCAGCAGTTTAGCGACACTTTCCACTAGCACAGATACGCAGTATTTT.

Ten or more counts support this clonotype. The J gene is TRBJ2-2, the V gene TRBV2; perhaps TRBD1 as D (6 bases). Trimming shortened V by 4 bases and J by 3 bases, and 12 bases separated the two germline ends. The CDR3 sequence is 15 residues long. CDR1 is SNHLY and CDR2 is FYNNEI in the germline V gene. DNA of the CDR3: TGTGCCAGCAGTGGGCAGGGGCTGGACACCGGGGAGCTGTTTTTT. It specifies CASSGQGLDTGELFF.

The J gene is TRBJ2-3, the V gene TRBV5-8; D unresolved. Germline V gives CDR1 SGHTS, CDR2 YDEGEE. This CDR3 has 14 amino acids. Trimming took 1 base from V and 4 from J, leaving 10 bases between them. DNA of the CDR3: TGTGCCAGCAGCTTGTTACATCGTCCAGATACGCAGTATTTT. It specifies CASSLLHRPDTQYF.

This clonotype was seen repeatedly, ten times or more. The chain links TRBV19 to TRBJ1-1, with D possibly being TRBD1 (5 bases). The V end lost 1 base, the J end lost 5 bases, and 14 bases lay between the germline ends. CDR3 length: 15 amino acids. CDR1 LNHDA and CDR2 SQIVND come from the germline V gene (reference sequence). The CDR3, as DNA: TGTGCCAGTAGTATAGGGGGCAACTCGGGGACTGAAGCTTTCTTT. This translates into CASSIGGNSGTEAFF.

The V and J genes are TRBV18 and TRBJ1-2, with D hard to call. V was trimmed by 3 bases and J by 8 bases, leaving 7 bases between them. The CDR3 has 11 amino acids. The germline CDR1 and CDR2 sequences are KGHSH and LQKENI. CDR3 DNA sequence: TGTGCCAGCTCACCCGATGAAGGCTACACCTTC. Its protein is CASSPDEGYTF.

This chain connects TRBV15 to TRBJ2-1, with TRBD2 identical over 12 bases. CDR3 size: 15 residues. Germline CDR1 and CDR2: LNHNV and YYDKDF (reference sequence). Trimming took 0 bases from V and 7 from J; bases not matched to a gene: 1. The CDR3 bases are TGTGCCACCAGCAGAGATGGGACTAGCGGGAATGAGCAGTTCTTC. This gives the protein CATSRDGTSGNEQFF.

The chain uses TRBV20-1 and TRBJ2-7; 8 positions agree with TRBD1. This CDR3 contains 15 residues. Per the germline V gene, CDR1 is DFQATT and CDR2 is SNEGSKA (reference sequence). V was pared by 5 bases and J by 3 bases, with 12 bases of the junction left unmatched. The CDR3 spells CSASAGTGFDYEQYF. In DNA, the CDR3 is TGCAGTGCTTCGGCCGGGACAGGCTTCGACTACGAGCAGTACTTC.

The sample holds many counts of this clonotype. The chain employs TRBV29-1 and TRBJ1-2; D might be TRBD1 (5 bases). Trimming took 8 bases from V and 0 from J, leaving 13 bases between them. This CDR3 is built from 13 residues. In germline, CDR1 is SQVTM, CDR2 ANQGSEA. For the CDR3, the DNA is TGCAGCACCCGGACAAGACCTAACTATGGCTACACCTTC. As protein: CSTRTRPNYGYTF.

This clonotype was counted between two and nine times. The gene calls are TRBV4-1 and TRBJ1-4; the match to TRBD1 covers 7 bases. After removal of 1 base from V and 11 bases from J, the junction contained 13 bases not matched to a gene. CDR3 length equals 16 residues. Germline assignment: CDR1 MGHRA and CDR2 YSYEKL. The CDR3 loop is CASSQGRQGGTEKLFF. CDR3 DNA: TGCGCCAGCAGCCAAGGAAGACAGGGCGGAACGGAGAAACTGTTTTTT.

This chain connects TRBV7-2 to TRBJ2-7; D not certain. The CDR3 runs to 14 residues. V was cut by 2 bases and J by 0 bases, with 8 bases left in between. Germline V gene sequence: CDR1 SGHTA, CDR2 FQGNSA. CDR3 in DNA: TGTGCCAGCAGCTTATGGGCGGTCTCCTACGAGCAGTACTTC. It specifies CASSLWAVSYEQYF.

Many counts were recorded for this clonotype. The chain has TRBV11-3 and TRBJ2-1, with 10 bases aligning to TRBD2. Losses at the gene ends were 1 base for V and 4 bases for J; bases not matched to a gene: 1. The CDR3 contains 15 residues. Germline CDR1 reads SGHNT; CDR2 reads YENEEA. CDR3 DNA sequence: TGTGCCAGCAGCTTAGGGACTAGCGGTTACAATGAGCAGTTCTTC. This sequence encodes CASSLGTSGYNEQFF.

This clonotype was picked up a small number of times. The chain links TRBV20-1 to TRBJ1-1, with 10 bases lining up with TRBD1. The trim removed 0 bases at V and 6 bases at J, leaving 7 bases unmatched. The CDR3 consists of 15 residues. Germline V gene sequence: CDR1 DFQATT, CDR2 SNEGSKA (reference sequence). The CDR3 sequence is CSARDLTGGAPEAFF. Written as DNA, the CDR3 is TGCAGTGCTAGAGACCTGACAGGGGGCGCTCCTGAAGCTTTCTTT.

The rearrangement uses TRBV6-6 and TRBJ1-5; D may be TRBD1 (5 bases). Germline CDR1 and CDR2: MNHNY and SVGAGI (reference sequence). V was pared by 2 bases and J by 4 bases, with 12 bases between. The CDR3 is 15 residues long. In nucleotides, the CDR3 is TGTGCCAGCAGTTACAACGTGGAGGGGAATCAGCCCCAGCATTTT. The encoded protein is CASSYNVEGNQPQHF.

The chain is built from TRBV29-1 and TRBJ1-1; unclear D gene. The CDR3 contains 13 residues. The V gene's germline CDR1 is SQVTM and CDR2 ANQGSEA. Trimming took off 3 bases at V and 3 bases at J, with 11 bases between the two ends. CDR3 bases: TGCAGCGTTGAGTACTTACGTGACACTGAAGCTTTCTTT. Protein: CSVEYLRDTEAFF.

J is TRBJ1-5 and V is TRBV7-2; 8 positions match TRBD1. Germline CDR1 and CDR2: SGHTA and FQGNSA. This CDR3 contains 17 residues. The trim removed 1 base at V and 2 bases at J, leaving 7 bases unmatched. DNA for the CDR3: TGTGCCAGCAGCTTAGATGGCAGGGGGCACGGCAATCAGCCCCAGCATTTT. Translated: CASSLDGRGHGNQPQHF.

The gene calls are TRBV7-2 and TRBJ2-7, with 7 bases matching TRBD2. CDR3 length equals 13 residues. In germline, CDR1 is SGHTA, CDR2 FQGNSA. Unmatched junction bases numbered 11, after V lost 5 bases and J lost 10 bases. CDR3 protein: CASSPPGLVVQYF. The CDR3 region has the DNA TGTGCCAGCAGCCCACCCGGACTAGTCGTACAGTACTTC.

This clonotype was found many times. The genes are TRBV5-1 and TRBJ2-5; TRBD2 matches at 9 bases. CDR3 length: 16 amino acids. V shed 0 bases and J 6 bases; nucleotides not matched to a gene: 9. In germline, CDR1 is SGHRS, CDR2 YFSETQ. The CDR3 nucleotides are TGCGCCAGCAGCTTGGTGGCTCTAGCGGGGATTCAGACCCAGTACTTC. Protein sequence: CASSLVALAGIQTQYF.

This clonotype was seen many times. The chain employs TRBV18 and TRBJ2-3; D remains ambiguous. This CDR3 region has 14 residues. Germline CDR1 reads KGHSH; CDR2 reads LQKENI. V was shortened by 3 bases and J by 4 bases, with 11 bases between the two germline ends. CDR3 coding DNA: TGTGCCAGCTCACCTACTGTGGGCCCAGATACGCAGTATTTT. It specifies CASSPTVGPDTQYF.